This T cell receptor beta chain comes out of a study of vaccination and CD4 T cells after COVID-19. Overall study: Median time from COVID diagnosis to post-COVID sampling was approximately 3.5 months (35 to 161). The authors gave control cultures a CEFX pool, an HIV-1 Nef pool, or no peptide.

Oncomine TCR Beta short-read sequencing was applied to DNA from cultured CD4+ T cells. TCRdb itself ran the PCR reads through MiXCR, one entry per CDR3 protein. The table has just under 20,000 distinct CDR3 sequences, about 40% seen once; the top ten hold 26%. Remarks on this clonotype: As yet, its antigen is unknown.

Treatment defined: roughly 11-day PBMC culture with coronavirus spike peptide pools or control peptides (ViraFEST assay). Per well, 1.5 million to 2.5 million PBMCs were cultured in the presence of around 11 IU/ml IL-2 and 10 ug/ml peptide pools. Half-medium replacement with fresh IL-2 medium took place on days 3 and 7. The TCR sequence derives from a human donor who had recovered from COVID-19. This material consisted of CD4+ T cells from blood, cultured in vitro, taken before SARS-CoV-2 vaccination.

The CDR3 loop reads CASSVQTATNEKLFF. CDR3 DNA sequence: TGTGCCAGCAGTGTACAGACAGCAACTAATGAAAAACTGTTTTTT. The gene calls are TRBV6-4 and TRBJ1-4; D is possibly TRBD1 (5 bases). The CDR3 runs to 15 residues. V was clipped by 4 bases and J by 0 bases, with 9 bases between them. CDR1 and CDR2 (germline): MRHNA, SNTAGT.